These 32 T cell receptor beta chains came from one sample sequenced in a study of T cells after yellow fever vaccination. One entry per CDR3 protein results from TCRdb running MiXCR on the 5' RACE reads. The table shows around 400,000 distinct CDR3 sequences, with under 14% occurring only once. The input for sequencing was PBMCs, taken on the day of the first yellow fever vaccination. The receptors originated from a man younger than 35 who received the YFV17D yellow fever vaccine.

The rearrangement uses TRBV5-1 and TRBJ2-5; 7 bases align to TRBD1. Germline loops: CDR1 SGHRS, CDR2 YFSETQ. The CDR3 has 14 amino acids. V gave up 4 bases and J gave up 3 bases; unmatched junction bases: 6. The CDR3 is CASSVQDREETQYF. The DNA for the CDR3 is TGCGCCAGCAGCGTCCAAGACAGGGAAGAGACCCAGTACTTC. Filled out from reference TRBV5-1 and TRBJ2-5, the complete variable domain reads KAGVTQTPRYLIKTRGQQVTLSCSPISGHRSVSWYQQTPGQGLQFLFEYFSETQRNKGNFPGRFSGRQFSNSRSEMNVSTLELGDSALYLCASSVQDREETQYFGPGTRLLVL.

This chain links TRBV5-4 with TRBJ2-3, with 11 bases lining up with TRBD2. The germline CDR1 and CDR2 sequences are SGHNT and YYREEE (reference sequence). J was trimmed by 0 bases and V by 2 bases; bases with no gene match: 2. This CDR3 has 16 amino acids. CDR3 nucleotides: TGTGCCAGCAGCTTCAGACTAGCGGGGAGCACAGATACGCAGTATTTT. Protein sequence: CASSFRLAGSTDTQYF.

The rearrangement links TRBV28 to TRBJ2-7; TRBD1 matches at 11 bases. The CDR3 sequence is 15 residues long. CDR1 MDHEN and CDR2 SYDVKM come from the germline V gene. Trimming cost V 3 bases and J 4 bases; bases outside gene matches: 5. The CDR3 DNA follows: TGTGCCAGCAGTTTGGGGGGACAGGGGGGTTACGAGCAGTACGTC. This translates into CASSLGGQGGYEQYV.

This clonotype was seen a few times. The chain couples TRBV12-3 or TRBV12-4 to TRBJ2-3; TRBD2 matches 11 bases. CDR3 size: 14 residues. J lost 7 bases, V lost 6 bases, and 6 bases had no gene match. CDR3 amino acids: CASRLAGVLYTQYF. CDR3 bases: TGTGCCAGCAGACTAGCGGGGGTATTATATACGCAGTATTTT.

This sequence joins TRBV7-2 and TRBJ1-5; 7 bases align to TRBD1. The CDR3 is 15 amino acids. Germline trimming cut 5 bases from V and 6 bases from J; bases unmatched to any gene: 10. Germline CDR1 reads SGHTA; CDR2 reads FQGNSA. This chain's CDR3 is CASSTILTGPQPQHF. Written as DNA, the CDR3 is TGTGCCAGCAGCACAATTTTGACAGGGCCTCAGCCCCAGCATTTT.

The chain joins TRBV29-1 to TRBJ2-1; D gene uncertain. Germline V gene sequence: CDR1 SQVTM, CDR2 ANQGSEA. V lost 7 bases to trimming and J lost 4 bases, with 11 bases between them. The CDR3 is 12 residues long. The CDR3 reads CSGRIRYNEQFF. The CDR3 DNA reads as TGCAGCGGACGTATTCGATACAATGAGCAGTTCTTC.

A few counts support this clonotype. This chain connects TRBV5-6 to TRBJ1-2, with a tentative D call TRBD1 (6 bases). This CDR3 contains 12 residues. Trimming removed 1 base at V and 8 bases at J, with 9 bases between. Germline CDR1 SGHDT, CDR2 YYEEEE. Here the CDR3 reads CASSLFGGGYTF. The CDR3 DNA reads TGTGCCAGCAGCTTGTTCGGGGGCGGCTACACCTTC.

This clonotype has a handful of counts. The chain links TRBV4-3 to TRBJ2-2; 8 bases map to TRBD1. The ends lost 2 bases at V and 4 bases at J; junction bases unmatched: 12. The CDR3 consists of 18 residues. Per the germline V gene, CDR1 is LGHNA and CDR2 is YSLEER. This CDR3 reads CASSQRKAGGSGTGELFF. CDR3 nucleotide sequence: TGCGCCAGCAGCCAAAGGAAAGCAGGGGGCTCGGGCACCGGGGAGCTGTTTTTT.

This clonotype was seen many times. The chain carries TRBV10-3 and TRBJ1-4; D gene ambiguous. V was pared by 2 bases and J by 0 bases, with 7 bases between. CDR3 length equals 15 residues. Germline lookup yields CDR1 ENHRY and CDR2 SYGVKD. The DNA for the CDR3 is TGTGCCATCAGTGAGAACATCGCAACTAATGAAAAACTGTTTTTT. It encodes CAISENIATNEKLFF.

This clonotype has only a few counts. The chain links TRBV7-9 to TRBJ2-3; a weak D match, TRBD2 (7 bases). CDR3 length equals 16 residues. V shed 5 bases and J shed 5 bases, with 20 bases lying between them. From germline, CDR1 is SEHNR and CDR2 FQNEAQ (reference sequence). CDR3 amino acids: CASSTNRGAGGDTQYF. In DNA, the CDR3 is TGTGCCAGCAGCACCAATCGGGGGGCCGGGGGAGATACGCAGTATTTT.

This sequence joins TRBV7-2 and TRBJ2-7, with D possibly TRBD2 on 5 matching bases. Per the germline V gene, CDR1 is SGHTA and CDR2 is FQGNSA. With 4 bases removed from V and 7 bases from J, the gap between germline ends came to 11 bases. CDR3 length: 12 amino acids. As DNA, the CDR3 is TGTGCCAGCAGCTCAGGACCGGGGGAGCAGTACGTC. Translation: CASSSGPGEQYV.

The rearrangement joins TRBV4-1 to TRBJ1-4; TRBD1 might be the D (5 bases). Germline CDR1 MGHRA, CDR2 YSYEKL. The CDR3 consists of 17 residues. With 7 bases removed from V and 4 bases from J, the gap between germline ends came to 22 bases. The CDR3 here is CASTPGNPSGRNEKLFF. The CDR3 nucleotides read TGCGCCAGCACGCCCGGAAATCCCTCAGGGCGTAATGAAAAACTGTTTTTT.

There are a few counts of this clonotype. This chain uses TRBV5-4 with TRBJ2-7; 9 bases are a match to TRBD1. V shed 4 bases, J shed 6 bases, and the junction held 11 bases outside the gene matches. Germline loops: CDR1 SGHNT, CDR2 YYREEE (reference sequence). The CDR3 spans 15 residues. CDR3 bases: TGTGCCAGCAGCCCACCGGGACAGGGCACCCCCGAGCAGTACTTC. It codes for CASSPPGQGTPEQYF.

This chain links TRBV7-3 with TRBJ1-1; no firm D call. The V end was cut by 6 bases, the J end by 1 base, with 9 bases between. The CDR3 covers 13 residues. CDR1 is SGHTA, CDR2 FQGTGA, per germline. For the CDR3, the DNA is TGTGCCAGCAGTTATGACACGAACACTGAAGCTTTCTTT. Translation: CASSYDTNTEAFF.

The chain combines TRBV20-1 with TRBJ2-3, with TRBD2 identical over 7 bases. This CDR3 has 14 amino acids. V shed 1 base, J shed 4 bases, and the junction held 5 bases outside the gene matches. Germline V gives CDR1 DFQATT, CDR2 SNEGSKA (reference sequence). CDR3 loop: CSARAGGRSDTQYF. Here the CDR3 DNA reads TGCAGTGCTAGAGCGGGGGGTAGGTCAGATACGCAGTATTTT.

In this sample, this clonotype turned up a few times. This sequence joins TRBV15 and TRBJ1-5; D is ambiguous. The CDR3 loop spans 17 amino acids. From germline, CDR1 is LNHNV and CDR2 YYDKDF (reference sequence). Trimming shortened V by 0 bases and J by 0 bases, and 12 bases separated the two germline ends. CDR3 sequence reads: CATSRDSGAYSNQPQHF. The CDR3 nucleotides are TGTGCCACCAGCAGAGATTCAGGAGCGTATAGCAATCAGCCCCAGCATTTT.

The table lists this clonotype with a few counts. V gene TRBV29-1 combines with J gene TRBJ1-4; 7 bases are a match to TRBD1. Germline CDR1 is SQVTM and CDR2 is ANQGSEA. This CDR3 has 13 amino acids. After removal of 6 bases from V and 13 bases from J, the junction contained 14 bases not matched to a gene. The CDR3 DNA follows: TGCAGCGTGTTAAAAGACAGGGCCGGAGGACTGTTTTTT. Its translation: CSVLKDRAGGLFF.

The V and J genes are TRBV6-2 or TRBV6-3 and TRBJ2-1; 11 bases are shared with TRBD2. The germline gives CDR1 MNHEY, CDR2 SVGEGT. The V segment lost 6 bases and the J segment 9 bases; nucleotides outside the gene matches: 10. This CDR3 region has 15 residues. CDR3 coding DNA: TGTGCCAGCAGGGATTTTAGCGGGGGGGCAGCTGAGCAGTTCTTC. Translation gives CASRDFSGGAAEQFF.

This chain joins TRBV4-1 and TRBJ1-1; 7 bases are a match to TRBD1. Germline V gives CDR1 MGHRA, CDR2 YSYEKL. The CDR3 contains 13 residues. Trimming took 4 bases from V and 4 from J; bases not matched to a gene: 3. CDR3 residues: CASSPQGVTEAFF. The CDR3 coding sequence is TGCGCCAGCAGCCCTCAGGGGGTCACTGAAGCTTTCTTT.

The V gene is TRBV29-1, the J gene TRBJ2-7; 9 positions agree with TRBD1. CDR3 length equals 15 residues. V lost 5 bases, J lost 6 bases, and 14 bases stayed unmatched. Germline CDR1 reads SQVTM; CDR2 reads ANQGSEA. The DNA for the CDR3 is TGCAGCGTTCGACACCCGGGACAGGGTCGCTTCGAGCAGTACTTC. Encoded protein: CSVRHPGQGRFEQYF.

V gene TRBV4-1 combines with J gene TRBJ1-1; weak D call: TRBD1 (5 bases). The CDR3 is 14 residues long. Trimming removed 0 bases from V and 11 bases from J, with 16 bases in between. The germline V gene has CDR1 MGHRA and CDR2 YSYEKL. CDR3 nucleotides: TGCGCCAGCAGCCAAGATTACGGGGCCAAGGGTGCTTTCTTT. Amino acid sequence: CASSQDYGAKGAFF.

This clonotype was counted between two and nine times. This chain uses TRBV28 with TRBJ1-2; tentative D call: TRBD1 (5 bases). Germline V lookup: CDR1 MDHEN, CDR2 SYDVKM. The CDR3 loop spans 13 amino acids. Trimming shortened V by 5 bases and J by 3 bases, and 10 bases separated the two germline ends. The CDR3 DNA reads TGTGCCAGCAGTAAGGGACGGGACTATGGCTACACCTTC. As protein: CASSKGRDYGYTF.

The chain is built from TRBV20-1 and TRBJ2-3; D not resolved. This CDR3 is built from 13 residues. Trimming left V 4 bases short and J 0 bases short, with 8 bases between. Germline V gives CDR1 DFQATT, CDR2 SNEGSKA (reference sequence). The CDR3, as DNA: TGCAGTGCTACCCGAACAAGCACAGATACGCAGTATTTT. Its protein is CSATRTSTDTQYF.

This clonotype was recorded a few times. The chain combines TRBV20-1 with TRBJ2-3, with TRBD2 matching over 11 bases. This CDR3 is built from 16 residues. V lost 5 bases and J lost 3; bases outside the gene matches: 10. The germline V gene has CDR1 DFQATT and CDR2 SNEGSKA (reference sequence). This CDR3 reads CSAGTVAGGRTDTQYF. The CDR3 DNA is TGCAGTGCTGGCACTGTAGCGGGGGGGCGAACAGATACGCAGTATTTT.

The CDR3 nucleotides are TGTGCCAGCAGCTTTGGGGCTCCAGGTTTCGGTACGCAGTATTTT. This gives the protein CASSFGAPGFGTQYF. This chain links TRBV11-2 with TRBJ2-3, with D perhaps TRBD1 (5 bases). The CDR3 is 15 residues long. V was shortened by 3 bases and J by 8 bases, with 18 bases between the two germline ends. Germline CDR1 and CDR2: SGHAT and FQNNGV.

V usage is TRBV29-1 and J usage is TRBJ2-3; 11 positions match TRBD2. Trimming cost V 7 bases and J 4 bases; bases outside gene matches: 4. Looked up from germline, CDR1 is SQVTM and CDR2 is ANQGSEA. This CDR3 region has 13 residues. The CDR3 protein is CSALAGGADTQYF. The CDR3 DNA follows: TGCAGCGCCTTAGCGGGGGGGGCAGATACGCAGTATTTT.

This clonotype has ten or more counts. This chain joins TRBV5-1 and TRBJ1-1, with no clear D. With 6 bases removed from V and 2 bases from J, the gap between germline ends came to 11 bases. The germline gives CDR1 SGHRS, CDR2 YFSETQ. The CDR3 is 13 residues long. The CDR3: CASKELENTEAFF. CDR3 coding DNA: TGCGCCAGCAAGGAGCTAGAAAACACTGAAGCTTTCTTT.

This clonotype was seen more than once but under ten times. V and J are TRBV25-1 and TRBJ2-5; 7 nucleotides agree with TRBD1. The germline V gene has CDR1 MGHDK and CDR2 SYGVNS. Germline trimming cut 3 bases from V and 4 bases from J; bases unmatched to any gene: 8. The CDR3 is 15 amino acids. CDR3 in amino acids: CASSETGSSRETQYF. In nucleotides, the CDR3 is TGTGCCAGCAGTGAGACAGGGAGTTCGAGAGAGACCCAGTACTTC.

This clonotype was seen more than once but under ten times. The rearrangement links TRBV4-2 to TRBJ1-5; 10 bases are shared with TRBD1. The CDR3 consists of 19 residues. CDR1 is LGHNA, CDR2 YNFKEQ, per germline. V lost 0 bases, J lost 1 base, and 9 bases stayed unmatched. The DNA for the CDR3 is TGTGCCAGCAGCCAAGATATTAGGACAGGGGGTTCGAGCAATCAGCCCCAGCATTTT. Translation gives CASSQDIRTGGSSNQPQHF.

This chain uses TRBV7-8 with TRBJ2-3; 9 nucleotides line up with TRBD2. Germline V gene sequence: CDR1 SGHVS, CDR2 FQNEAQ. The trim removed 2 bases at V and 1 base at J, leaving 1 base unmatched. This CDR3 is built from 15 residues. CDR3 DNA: TGTGCCAGCAGCTTAAAGCGGGGGGGCACAGATACGCAGTATTTT. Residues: CASSLKRGGTDTQYF.

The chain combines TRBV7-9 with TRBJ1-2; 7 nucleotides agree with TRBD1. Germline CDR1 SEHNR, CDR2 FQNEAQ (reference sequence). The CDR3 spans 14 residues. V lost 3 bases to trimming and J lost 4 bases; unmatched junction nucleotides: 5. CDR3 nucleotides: TGTGCCAGCAGCTTGACAGGGTATAGCTATGGCTACACCTTC. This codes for CASSLTGYSYGYTF.

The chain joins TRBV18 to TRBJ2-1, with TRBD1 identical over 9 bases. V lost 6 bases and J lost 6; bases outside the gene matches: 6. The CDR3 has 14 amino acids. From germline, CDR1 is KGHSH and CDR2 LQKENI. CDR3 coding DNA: TGTGCCAGCTCCCCCGGGACAGGGTTCAATGAGCAGTTCTTC. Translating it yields CASSPGTGFNEQFF. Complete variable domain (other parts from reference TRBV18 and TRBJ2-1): NAGVMQNPRHLVRRRGQEARLRCSPMKGHSHVYWYRQLPEEGLKFMVYLQKENIIDESGMPKERFSAEFPKEGPSILRIQQVVRGDSAAYFCASSPGTGFNEQFFGPGTRLTVL.